This note documents a single T cell receptor beta chain sequence. This entry comes from a study of T cells in localized non-small cell lung cancer. Here immunoSEQ multiplex PCR was the method, and the copy in TCRdb shows in-frame clones only, minus some. The table lists around 5,000 clones, about 30% of them singletons. V lost 6 bases, J lost 6 bases, and 14 bases lay in between. CDR3 size: 13 residues. Germline loops: CDR1 MGHDK, CDR2 SYGVNS. This clonotype originated in a male donor aged 60 or over with stage I lung adenocarcinoma. V and J are TRBV25-1 and TRBJ1-1, with a possible D match to TRBD1 (6 bases). The sequencing here drew on lung tumor tissue, taken before any cancer treatment. The DNA for the CDR3 is TGTGCCAGCAGCCGGGGGGGCTACGCTGAAGCTTTCTTT. It translates to CASSRGGYAEAFF.